This T cell receptor beta chain was retrieved from a study of blood T cell repertoires in COVID-19. About the study: Sample material is recorded as cDNA or gDNA derived from T cells, B-cell-depleted T cells, or PBMCs.

This clone was recorded once. The CDR3 has 16 amino acids. Losses at the gene ends were 4 bases for V and 3 bases for J; bases not matched to a gene: 6. Germline CDR1 SGHNT, CDR2 YYREEE (reference sequence). Assay used: immunoSEQ multiplex PCR; TCRdb lists only in-frame clones, some missing. The top ten clones hold under 45% of a sample with some 48,000 clones, 84% of them seen once. This sequence was found in a human donor in a cohort sampled during active COVID-19. The rearrangement uses TRBV5-4 and TRBJ2-5; 13 bases align to TRBD2. The material sequenced was peripheral blood. The CDR3 is CASSQEGLAGKETQYF. The CDR3 DNA reads as TGTGCCAGCAGCCAGGAGGGACTAGCGGGGAAAGAGACCCAGTACTTC.